Listed here are 28 T cell receptor beta chains from one sample, sequenced in a study of blood T cells in healthy people across ages. A sample-barcoded 5' primer and a J-beta primer mix were used in a second PCR of about 7 to 12 cycles. Each CDR3 protein gets one entry after TCRdb re-called the 5' RACE reads with MiXCR. The data contain fewer than 1,200,000 distinct CDR3 sequences, roughly 24% of them singletons. These same data were also listed under a study on T cells of mothers and their children.

Sequencing input: blood. All receptors derive from a girl aged 2-15 years in good health.

In this sample, this clonotype turned up a few times. The chain couples TRBV20-1 to TRBJ2-6; no clear D gene. The length of the CDR3 is 16 residues. Trimming shortened V by 0 bases and J by 2 bases, and 11 bases separated the two germline ends. CDR1 is DFQATT, CDR2 SNEGSKA, per germline (reference sequence). CDR3: CSARDMEGTGANVLTF. Here the CDR3 DNA reads TGCAGTGCTAGAGATATGGAAGGCACTGGGGCCAACGTCCTGACTTTC.

The genes are TRBV7-2 and TRBJ2-1, with D perhaps TRBD1 (7 bases). The J call is doubtful: the DNA matches TRBJ2-7 better. The germline V gene has CDR1 SGHTA and CDR2 FQGNSA. The CDR3 loop spans 16 amino acids. CDR3 DNA: TGTGCCAGCAGCTTAGAGCGCAGGGGGGCGTCCTACGAGCAGTACTTC. Its protein product is CASSLERRGASYEQYF.

This clonotype was observed a single time. The chain uses TRBV29-1 and TRBJ2-5; D unresolved. V lost 3 bases and J 1 base, leaving 6 bases between the germline ends. The germline V gene encodes CDR1 SQVTM and CDR2 ANQGSEA. The CDR3 runs to 12 residues. CDR3 nucleotide sequence: TGCAGCGTTGATTACATCCAAGAGACCCAGTACTTC. Protein product: CSVDYIQETQYF. The complete variable domain, with remaining parts taken from reference TRBV29-1 and TRBJ2-5, reads SAVISQKPSRDICQRGTSLTIQCQVDSQVTMMFWYRQQPGQSLTLIATANQGSEATYESGFVIDKFPISRPNLTFSTLTVSNMSPEDSSIYLCSVDYIQETQYFGPGTRLLVL.

A few counts support this clonotype. The rearrangement joins TRBV28 to TRBJ2-3; D may be TRBD2 (6 bases). This CDR3 is 16 amino acids long. Germline assignment: CDR1 MDHEN and CDR2 SYDVKM. Trimming took off 3 bases at V and 2 bases at J, with 15 bases between the two ends. The CDR3 region has the DNA TGTGCCAGCAGTTTCACTCGAGCGGGCGACACAGATACGCAGTATTTT. This translates into CASSFTRAGDTDTQYF.

The rearrangement links TRBV5-1 to TRBJ2-1, with D tentatively TRBD1 or TRBD2 (6 bases each). V shed 0 bases and J shed 8 bases, with 12 bases lying between them. Per the germline V gene, CDR1 is SGHRS and CDR2 is YFSETQ. The length of the CDR3 is 14 residues. The CDR3 spells CASSLGRGTYEQFF. In DNA form, the CDR3 reads TGCGCCAGCAGCTTGGGACGGGGGACATATGAGCAGTTCTTC.

This clonotype was observed a handful of times. The chain joins TRBV7-8 to TRBJ1-2, with D possibly TRBD1 on 5 matching bases. Germline V gene data show CDR1 as SGHVS and CDR2 as FQNEAQ. The CDR3 extends over 17 amino acids. The V and J ends lost 1 base and 5 bases respectively, with 20 bases between them. The CDR3 spells CASSLDWGSLRGYGYTF. The CDR3, as DNA: TGTGCCAGCAGCTTAGATTGGGGCTCCCTTAGGGGATATGGCTACACCTTC.

CDR3 sequence reads: CASSIAGNWGETQYF. The CDR3 coding sequence is TGTGCCAGTAGTATAGCGGGCAACTGGGGGGAGACCCAGTACTTC. This chain links TRBV19 with TRBJ2-5, with D possibly being TRBD1 or TRBD2 (5 bases each). The CDR3 loop spans 15 amino acids. Germline V gives CDR1 LNHDA, CDR2 SQIVND (reference sequence). Trimming shortened V by 1 base and J by 5 bases, and 14 bases separated the two germline ends.

CDR3 nucleotides: TGCAGTGCTAGGCTCCTTCAAGAGACCCAGTACTTC. It yields the protein CSARLLQETQYF. The chain has TRBV20-1 and TRBJ2-5, with D unresolved. Germline-derived CDR1 and CDR2 are DFQATT and SNEGSKA (reference sequence). V lost 3 bases, J lost 2 bases, and 7 bases lay in between. This CDR3 is built from 12 residues.

The chain recombines TRBV15 with TRBJ2-7; D possibly corresponds to TRBD1 (7 bases). CDR3 size: 16 residues. Germline V lookup: CDR1 LNHNV, CDR2 YYDKDF (reference sequence). Trimming took off 0 bases at V and 3 bases at J, with 15 bases between the two ends. CDR3 region: CATSREGPQGGYEQYF. DNA for the CDR3: TGTGCCACCAGCAGAGAGGGCCCGCAGGGGGGCTACGAGCAGTACTTC.

V and J are TRBV7-9 and TRBJ1-2; D ambiguous. CDR3 length equals 13 residues. Deletions cut 6 bases from V and 5 bases from J, with 13 bases between. Looked up from germline, CDR1 is SEHNR and CDR2 is FQNEAQ (reference sequence). CDR3 DNA: TGTGCCAGCAGTCAATCAGACGCTTATGGCTACACCTTC. This codes for CASSQSDAYGYTF.

This clonotype was counted between two and nine times. The CDR3 region is CASSFDFPSTDTQYF. DNA for the CDR3: TGTGCCAGCAGCTTCGACTTTCCTAGCACAGATACGCAGTATTTT. This rearrangement joins TRBV11-2 to TRBJ2-3; D not resolved. Looked up from germline, CDR1 is SGHAT and CDR2 is FQNNGV. The CDR3 consists of 15 residues. Trimming shortened V by 3 bases and J by 0 bases, and 10 bases separated the two germline ends.

The rearrangement joins TRBV28 to TRBJ1-2; TRBD1 aligns across 9 bases. Germline CDR1 and CDR2: MDHEN and SYDVKM. V dropped 5 bases and J dropped 2; count of bases not matched to a gene: 12. The CDR3 contains 17 residues. For the CDR3, the DNA is TGTGCCAGCAGTGTTCCGGGACAGGGTATAGCGAACTATGGCTACACCTTC. Translating it yields CASSVPGQGIANYGYTF.

The genes are TRBV5-1 and TRBJ1-4, with 9 nucleotides matching TRBD1. Germline loops: CDR1 SGHRS, CDR2 YFSETQ. This CDR3 region has 14 residues. V shed 1 base and J 12 bases; nucleotides not matched to a gene: 7. The CDR3 DNA sequence: TGCGCCAGCAGCTTGATCACGGGACAGGGAGAACTGTTTTTT. Translation gives CASSLITGQGELFF.

V gene TRBV7-9 combines with J gene TRBJ1-1, with 9 nucleotides matching TRBD1. V lost 4 bases and J lost 1; bases outside the gene matches: 4. The CDR3 consists of 15 residues. Germline CDR1 is SEHNR and CDR2 is FQNEAQ (reference sequence). The CDR3 DNA reads TGTGCCAGCAGCTCTAGGACAGGGGAGAACACTGAAGCTTTCTTT. Amino acid sequence: CASSSRTGENTEAFF.

The chain carries TRBV27 and TRBJ1-1, with a weak D call TRBD1 (5 bases). V lost 1 base and J 0 bases, leaving 12 bases between the germline ends. CDR3 length: 16 amino acids. CDR1 and CDR2 (germline): MNHEY, SMNVEV (reference sequence). As DNA, the CDR3 is TGTGCCAGCAGTTTATATGGACATGGTTTGAACACTGAAGCTTTCTTT. It codes for CASSLYGHGLNTEAFF.

In the case of this clonotype: A read error may account for a junction end that differs from germline. The chain links TRBV29-1 to TRBJ2-1; D perhaps matches TRBD1 (6 bases). This CDR3 contains 14 residues. Germline V gene sequence: CDR1 SQVTM, CDR2 ANQGSEA. CDR3 DNA: TGCAGCGTTCGTCCGCTAAGTCCACAGGGTGAGCAGTTTTTC. Translation: CSVRPLSPQGEQFF.

The V and J genes are TRBV29-1 and TRBJ2-5; unclear D gene. Gene TRBJ2-7 matches the end of the DNA better, so the J call may be wrong. The germline V gene encodes CDR1 SQVTM and CDR2 ANQGSEA. The CDR3 is made up of 13 amino acids. Written as DNA, the CDR3 is TGCAGCGTTGCCCGCAACAGCTTTTACGAGCAGTACTTC. This translates into CSVARNSFYEQYF.

The chain is built from TRBV4-3 and TRBJ1-5; the D gene is possibly TRBD1 (5 bases). V gave up 0 bases and J gave up 7 bases, with 13 bases separating them. This CDR3 spans 15 amino acids. From germline, CDR1 is LGHNA and CDR2 YSLEER. This CDR3 is CASSQDSLGLQPQHF. The CDR3 bases are TGCGCCAGCAGCCAAGATAGCTTGGGGCTACAGCCCCAGCATTTT.

This chain links TRBV12-3 or TRBV12-4 with TRBJ2-1; tentative D call: TRBD2 (5 bases). The ends were cut back, 7 bases at V and 7 bases at J, with 14 bases in the middle. The CDR3 covers 13 residues. CDR3 in amino acids: CASTLDLLNEQFF. The CDR3 region has the DNA TGTGCCAGCACCCTGGACTTATTAAATGAGCAGTTCTTC.

This clonotype was found a few times. The chain employs TRBV6-1 and TRBJ1-1; D might be TRBD1 (5 bases). The CDR3 extends over 12 amino acids. V lost 4 bases and J lost 8, with 11 bases in between. Per germline, CDR1 MNHNS and CDR2 SASEGT. CDR3 DNA sequence: TGTGCCAGCAGTGCGGGGGTGAGGGAAGCTTTCTTT. Translating it yields CASSAGVREAFF.

The rearrangement uses TRBV29-1 and TRBJ2-1; 7 bases line up with TRBD1. CDR3 length: 12 amino acids. V gave up 0 bases and J gave up 10 bases; unmatched junction bases: 3. CDR1 SQVTM and CDR2 ANQGSEA come from the germline V gene. CDR3 amino acids: CSVEDRTGEQFF. DNA for the CDR3: TGCAGCGTTGAAGACCGGACAGGAGAGCAGTTCTTC.

The rearrangement links TRBV12-3 or TRBV12-4 to TRBJ1-2; TRBD1 aligns across 9 bases. This CDR3 is built from 16 residues. The V and J ends lost 6 bases and 0 bases, in that order; junction bases with no gene match: 8. The CDR3: CASSDRDRETNYGYTF. For the CDR3, the DNA is TGTGCCAGCAGCGACCGGGACAGGGAAACTAACTATGGCTACACCTTC.

This chain links TRBV5-1 with TRBJ2-1, with D perhaps TRBD1 (7 bases). The CDR3 loop spans 16 amino acids. V was cut by 0 bases and J by 1 base, with 11 bases left in between. Germline CDR1 SGHRS, CDR2 YFSETQ. CDR3 in amino acids: CASSLDSGGSYNEQFF. The CDR3 coding sequence is TGCGCCAGCAGCTTGGATTCAGGGGGGTCCTACAATGAGCAGTTCTTC.

The rearrangement joins TRBV6-2 or TRBV6-3 to TRBJ2-5, with TRBD1 identical over 9 bases. The CDR3 contains 15 residues. Germline V lookup: CDR1 MNHEY, CDR2 SVGEGT. V gave up 6 bases and J gave up 5 bases; unmatched junction bases: 10. Here the CDR3 DNA reads TGTGCCAGCAGCCCTCCGACAGGGGGGTACGAGACCCAGTACTTC. It translates to CASSPPTGGYETQYF.

The V call is TRBV4-1, the J call TRBJ1-1; D is uncertain. V lost 4 bases and J 7 bases, leaving 16 bases between the germline ends. Germline V gene lookup returns CDR1 MGHRA and CDR2 YSYEKL. The CDR3 loop spans 14 amino acids. Here the CDR3 DNA reads TGCGCCAGCAGCCCCGCGGAGGAGGACTTTGAAGCTTTCTTT. Its protein is CASSPAEEDFEAFF.

Ten or more counts support this clonotype. V is TRBV29-1 and J is TRBJ2-5; D remains unclear. The CDR3 runs 9 residues. V lost 7 bases and J lost 5, with 5 bases in between. Germline assignment: CDR1 SQVTM and CDR2 ANQGSEA. CDR3 residues: CSGVETQYF. The CDR3 bases are TGCAGCGGCGTGGAGACCCAGTACTTC.

This clonotype was observed many times. CDR3 loop: CASSPLFGGGYTQETQYF. CDR3 bases: TGTGCCAGCAGTCCACTGTTCGGCGGGGGTTACACACAAGAGACCCAGTACTTC. This sequence joins TRBV14 and TRBJ2-5; 7 nucleotides align to TRBD2. The germline CDR1 and CDR2 sequences are SGHDN and FVKESK. The CDR3 loop spans 18 amino acids. J gave up 2 bases and V 6 bases, and 18 bases lay outside the gene matches.

This clonotype was seen more than once but under ten times. The rearrangement joins TRBV12-3 or TRBV12-4 to TRBJ2-5; TRBD2 matches at 10 bases. This CDR3 has 18 amino acids. J gave up 3 bases and V 2 bases, and 12 bases lay outside the gene matches. CDR3 protein: CASSLRGLAGDGEETQYF. The CDR3 DNA reads TGTGCCAGCAGTTTAAGAGGGCTAGCGGGGGACGGGGAAGAGACCCAGTACTTC.